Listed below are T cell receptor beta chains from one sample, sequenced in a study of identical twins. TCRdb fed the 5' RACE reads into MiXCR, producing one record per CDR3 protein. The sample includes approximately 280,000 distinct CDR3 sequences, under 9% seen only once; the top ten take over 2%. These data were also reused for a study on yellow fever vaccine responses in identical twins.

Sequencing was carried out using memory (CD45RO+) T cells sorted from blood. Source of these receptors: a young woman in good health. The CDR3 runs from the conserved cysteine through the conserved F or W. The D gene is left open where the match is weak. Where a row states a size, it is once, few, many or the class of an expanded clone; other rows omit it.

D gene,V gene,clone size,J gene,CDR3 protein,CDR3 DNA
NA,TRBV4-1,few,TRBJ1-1,CASSQDGSGATEAFF,TGCGCCAGCAGCCAAGATGGGTCAGGGGCAACTGAAGCTTTCTTT
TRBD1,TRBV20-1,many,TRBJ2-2,CSARPALTGGTGELFF,TGCAGTGCTAGGCCAGCCCTCACAGGGGGCACCGGGGAGCTGTTTTTT
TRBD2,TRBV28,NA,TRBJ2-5,CASRRTSGGAWETQYF,TGTGCCAGCAGGAGAACTAGCGGGGGGGCTTGGGAGACCCAGTACTTC
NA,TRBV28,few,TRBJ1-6,CASSPTGFGTNSPLHF,TGTGCCAGCAGCCCAACAGGGTTTGGGACTAATTCACCCCTCCACTTT
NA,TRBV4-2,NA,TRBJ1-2,CASRVGGGYTF,TGTGCCAGCAGGGTCGGGGGTGGCTACACCTTC
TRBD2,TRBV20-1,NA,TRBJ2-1,CSARGLAVSYNEQFF,TGCAGTGCTAGAGGGCTAGCGGTCTCCTACAATGAGCAGTTCTTC
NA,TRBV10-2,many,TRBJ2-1,CASSEPRRDGIYNEQFF,TGCGCCAGCAGTGAACCTCGAAGGGACGGAATCTACAATGAGCAGTTCTTC
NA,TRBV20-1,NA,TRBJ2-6,CSARTVSGANVLTF,TGCAGTGCTAGGACAGTCTCTGGGGCCAACGTCCTGACTTTC
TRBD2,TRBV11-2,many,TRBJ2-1,CASSRGPLLSGGANDEQFF,TGTGCCAGCAGCCGGGGCCCCCTCCTTAGCGGGGGGGCTAACGATGAGCAGTTCTTC
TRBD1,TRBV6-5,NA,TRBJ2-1,CASSLGQGMNYEQFF,TGTGCCAGCAGTTTGGGACAGGGGATGAACTATGAGCAGTTCTTC
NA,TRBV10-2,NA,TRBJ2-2,CASSESGFTGELFF,TGCGCCAGCAGTGAGTCTGGTTTCACCGGGGAGCTGTTTTTT
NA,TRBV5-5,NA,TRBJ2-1,CASSTVPLYNEQFF,TGTGCCAGCAGCACGGTACCTCTCTACAATGAGCAGTTCTTC
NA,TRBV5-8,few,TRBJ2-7,CASSYYEQYF,TGTGCCAGCAGCTACTACGAGCAGTACTTC
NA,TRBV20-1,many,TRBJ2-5,CSFFGGGGETQYF,TGCAGTTTTTTTGGGGGAGGTGGGGAGACCCAGTACTTC
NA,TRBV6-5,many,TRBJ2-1,CASSYRPSSYNEQFF,TGTGCCAGCAGTTACCGGCCCAGCTCCTACAATGAGCAGTTCTTC
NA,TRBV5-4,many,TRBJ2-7,CASSGSTESSYEQYF,TGTGCCAGCAGCGGGTCGACAGAGAGCTCCTACGAGCAGTACTTC
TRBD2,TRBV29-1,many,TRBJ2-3,CSVDGLAGLDTQYF,TGCAGCGTGGATGGACTAGCGGGACTAGATACGCAGTATTTT
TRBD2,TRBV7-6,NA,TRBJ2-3,CASSQRASGGGDTQYF,TGTGCCAGCAGCCAGAGGGCTAGCGGGGGGGGAGATACGCAGTATTTT
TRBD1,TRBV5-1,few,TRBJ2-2,CASIGTGNNAGELFF,TGCGCCAGCATTGGGACAGGGAACAATGCCGGGGAGCTGTTTTTT
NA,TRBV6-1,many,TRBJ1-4,CASRQNSNEKLFF,TGTGCCAGCAGGCAGAACAGTAATGAAAAACTGTTTTTT
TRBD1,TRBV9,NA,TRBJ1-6,CASSASTRQGSSEHLHF,TGTGCCAGCAGCGCCTCAACCCGACAGGGCTCGTCCGAACACCTCCACTTT
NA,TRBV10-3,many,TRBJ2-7,CAISDGARVERVYEQYF,TGTGCCATCAGCGACGGGGCCCGCGTCGAGCGGGTCTACGAGCAGTACTTC
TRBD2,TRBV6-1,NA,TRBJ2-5,CASRGLAGGYQETQYF,TGTGCCTCCCGAGGACTAGCGGGGGGGTACCAAGAGACCCAGTACTTC
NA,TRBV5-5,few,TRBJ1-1,CASSLMTGRAEAFF,TGTGCCAGCAGCTTGATGACAGGTCGCGCTGAAGCTTTCTTT
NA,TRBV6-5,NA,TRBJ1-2,CASSYSKSGVKDYGYTF,TGTGCCAGCAGTTACTCGAAGTCGGGGGTAAAGGACTATGGCTACACCTTC
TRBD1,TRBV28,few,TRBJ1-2,CASSLEDRLGYGYTF,TGTGCCAGCAGTTTAGAGGACAGGCTGGGATATGGCTACACCTTC
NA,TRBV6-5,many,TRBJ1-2,CASSYVQGFYGYTF,TGTGCCAGCAGTTACGTCCAAGGTTTTTATGGCTACACCTTC
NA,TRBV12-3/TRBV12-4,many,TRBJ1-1,CASSRRKMNTEAFF,TGTGCCAGCAGCCGTAGGAAGATGAACACTGAAGCTTTCTTT
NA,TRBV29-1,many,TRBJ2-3,CSVEGHPSLGDTQYF,TGCAGCGTTGAAGGCCACCCTTCCTTGGGAGATACGCAGTATTTT
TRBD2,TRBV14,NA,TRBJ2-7,CASSQRAGGPAEQYF,TGTGCCAGCAGCCAACGGGCGGGAGGGCCGGCCGAGCAGTACTTC
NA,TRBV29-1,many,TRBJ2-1,CSVSPVDGGGQFF,TGCAGCGTTTCCCCTGTTGATGGCGGAGGGCAGTTCTTC
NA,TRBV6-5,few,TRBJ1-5,CASSYTRGSNQPQHF,TGTGCCAGCAGTTACACCAGGGGTAGCAATCAGCCCCAGCATTTT
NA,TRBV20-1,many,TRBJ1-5,CSASMGSSNQPQHF,TGCAGTGCTAGCATGGGTAGTAGCAATCAGCCCCAGCATTTT
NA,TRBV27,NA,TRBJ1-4,CASTRRKTSNEKLFF,TGTGCCAGCACCAGACGGAAGACTTCCAATGAAAAACTGTTTTTT
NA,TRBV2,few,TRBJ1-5,CASSPGPRNQPQHF,TGTGCCAGCAGCCCGGGACCCCGCAATCAGCCCCAGCATTTT
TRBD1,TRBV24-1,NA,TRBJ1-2,CATSDPGTGGDGYTF,TGTGCCACCAGTGATCCAGGGACAGGGGGTGATGGCTACACCTTC
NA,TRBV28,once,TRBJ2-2,CASNPRGKGGRITGELFF,TGTGCCAGCAATCCAAGGGGCAAAGGAGGGCGGATCACCGGGGAGCTGTTTTTT
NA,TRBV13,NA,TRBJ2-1,CASTDGSYNEQFF,TGTGCCAGCACCGATGGGTCCTACAATGAGCAGTTCTTC
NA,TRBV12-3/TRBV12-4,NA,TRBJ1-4,CASSPYINKGEKLFF,TGTGCCAGCAGTCCGTACATAAACAAGGGCGAAAAACTGTTTTTT
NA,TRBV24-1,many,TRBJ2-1,CATSDSGVGGSSYNEQFF,TGTGCCACCAGTGATTCAGGCGTAGGGGGAAGCTCCTACAATGAGCAGTTCTTC
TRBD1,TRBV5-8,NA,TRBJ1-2,CASGQGFDVNYGYTF,TGTGCCAGTGGACAGGGATTTGATGTTAACTATGGCTACACCTTC
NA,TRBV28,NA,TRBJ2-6,CASSLIGAAGANVLTF,TGTGCCAGCAGTTTGATCGGTGCCGCTGGGGCCAACGTCCTGACTTTC
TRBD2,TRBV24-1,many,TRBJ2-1,CATSDPGLAGSEQFF,TGTGCCACCAGTGACCCCGGACTAGCAGGGAGTGAGCAGTTCTTC
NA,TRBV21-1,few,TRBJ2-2,CASSKSHRGTGELFF,TGTGCCAGCAGCAAAAGTCACCGGGGTACCGGGGAGCTGTTTTTT
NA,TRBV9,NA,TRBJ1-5,CASSVGDGSNQPQHF,TGTGCCAGCAGCGTAGGGGACGGAAGCAATCAGCCCCAGCATTTT
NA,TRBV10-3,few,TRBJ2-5,CAIRKDGGLETQYF,TGTGCCATCAGGAAGGACGGAGGCCTGGAGACCCAGTACTTC
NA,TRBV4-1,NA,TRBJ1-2,CASSQDLGSGHYGYTF,TGCGCCAGCAGCCAAGATTTAGGCTCGGGACACTATGGCTACACCTTC
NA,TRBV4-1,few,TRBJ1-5,CASSQAGFGGGPQHF,TGCGCCAGCAGCCAAGCCGGGTTTGGGGGGGGGCCCCAGCATTTT
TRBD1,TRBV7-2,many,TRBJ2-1,CASSFIGTGAYNEQFF,TGTGCCAGCAGCTTTATCGGGACAGGAGCCTACAATGAGCAGTTCTTC